Listed below are T cell receptor beta chains from one sample, sequenced in a study of identical twins. TCRdb reanalysed the 5' RACE reads using MiXCR and keeps one entry per CDR3 protein. This table holds under 900,000 distinct CDR3 sequences, more than 9% found once. These data also featured in a second study, about yellow fever vaccine responses in identical twins.

Sequencing was done on a sample of PBMCs. All receptors derive from a woman between 18 and 30 years old in good health. Both conserved end residues are part of each CDR3. The order of the fields is D gene, CDR3 length, V gene, clone size, J gene, CDR3 protein, CDR3 DNA. The D gene is left open where the match is weak. A row's size may be missing; if present it is once, few, many or a size class.

>TRBD1|17|TRBV27|few|TRBJ2-2
CASSPMMTGDRVGELFF
TGTGCCAGCAGTCCCATGATGACAGGGGATAGGGTCGGGGAGCTGTTTTTT
>.|12|TRBV20-1|few|TRBJ2-5
CSANRVGETQYF
TGCAGTGCTAATCGGGTGGGGGAGACCCAGTACTTC
>.|14|TRBV3-1|few|TRBJ2-1
CASSRDLGGNEQFF
TGTGCCAGCAGCCGGGACCTGGGGGGCAATGAGCAGTTCTTC
>.|14|TRBV7-9|.|TRBJ2-5
CASSLAVPGFDQYF
TGTGCCAGCAGCTTAGCTGTACCCGGGTTTGACCAGTACTTC
>TRBD2|18|TRBV28|.|TRBJ2-4
CASGSRSRLAGKQNIQYF
TGTGCCAGCGGGAGTCGATCTCGACTAGCGGGGAAACAAAACATTCAGTACTTC
>TRBD1|15|TRBV6-1|few|TRBJ2-5
CASSVGQGVRETQYF
TGTGCCAGCAGTGTCGGACAGGGGGTTCGGGAGACCCAGTACTTC
>TRBD2|19|TRBV9|.|TRBJ2-3
CASSAPPGTSGRAQDTQYF
TGTGCCAGCAGCGCACCCCCGGGGACTAGCGGGAGGGCCCAAGATACGCAGTATTTT
>TRBD1|13|TRBV29-1|.|TRBJ1-1
CSTRQGVDTEAFF
TGCAGCACTCGACAGGGAGTGGACACTGAAGCTTTCTTT
>TRBD2|17|TRBV11-3|.|TRBJ2-1
CASSQGPSGTSYHEQFF
TGTGCCAGCAGCCAAGGGCCTAGCGGGACTTCCTACCATGAGCAGTTCTTC
>.|17|TRBV6-1|once|TRBJ1-2
CASRPIQMTRLNYGYTF
TGTGCCAGCAGGCCCATCCAAATGACAAGACTTAACTATGGCTACACCTTC
>.|14|TRBV7-9|few|TRBJ1-5
CASSTLGADQPQHF
TGTGCCAGCAGCACCTTAGGGGCGGATCAGCCCCAGCATTTT
>TRBD2|15|TRBV14|few|TRBJ2-7
CASSQVTSGMYEQYF
TGTGCCAGCAGCCAAGTTACTAGCGGGATGTACGAGCAGTACTTC
>.|15|TRBV5-4|.|TRBJ2-3
CASSTDWESTDTQYF
TGTGCCAGCAGCACCGACTGGGAGAGCACAGATACGCAGTATTTT
>TRBD2|16|TRBV6-5|few|TRBJ2-5
CASSSPGRGDQETQYF
TGTGCCAGCAGTTCTCCAGGGCGGGGGGATCAAGAGACCCAGTACTTC
>.|11|TRBV10-3|few|TRBJ1-2
CASTDGYGYTF
TGTGCCAGCACGGACGGCTATGGCTACACCTTC
>.|19|TRBV5-1|.|TRBJ2-6
CASSKGRGSTGSGANVLTF
TGCGCCAGCAGCAAAGGACGAGGTTCCACAGGGTCTGGGGCCAACGTCCTGACTTTC
>TRBD1|14|TRBV4-2|few|TRBJ1-1
CASSHWGQGSEAFF
TGTGCCAGCAGCCATTGGGGACAGGGGAGTGAAGCTTTCTTT
>TRBD1|15|TRBV5-1|many|TRBJ2-5
CASSQGQGLGETQYF
TGCGCCAGCAGCCAGGGACAGGGCTTGGGAGAGACCCAGTACTTC
>.|14|TRBV7-9|.|TRBJ2-7
CASSGGTRPYEQYF
TGTGCCAGCAGCGGCGGGACTCGCCCCTACGAGCAGTACTTC
>.|16|TRBV9|.|TRBJ2-5
CASSVGDTKSRETQYF
TGTGCCAGCAGCGTAGGGGACACAAAATCTCGGGAGACCCAGTACTTC
>.|16|TRBV6-1|few|TRBJ2-1
CASSPDSRLSYNEQFF
TGTGCCAGCAGTCCGGACAGCCGCTTATCCTACAATGAGCAGTTCTTC
>.|16|TRBV12-3/TRBV12-4|.|TRBJ1-5
CASSLKGALSNQPQHF
TGTGCCAGCAGTTTAAAGGGCGCTTTAAGCAATCAGCCCCAGCATTTT
>.|17|TRBV6-5|.|TRBJ1-4
CASSYTGTYATNEKLFF
TGTGCCAGCAGTTACACCGGGACTTATGCAACTAATGAAAAACTGTTTTTT
>TRBD1|15|TRBV7-2|.|TRBJ2-1
CASRVRDRVYDEQFF
TGTGCCAGCAGGGTTAGGGACAGGGTTTACGATGAGCAGTTCTTC
>TRBD2|17|TRBV11-3|many|TRBJ2-5
CASSSPVVAGNQETQYF
TGTGCCAGCAGCTCCCCAGTGGTAGCGGGCAACCAAGAGACCCAGTACTTC
>.|13|TRBV5-1|many|TRBJ1-6
CASSLGGAGPLHF
TGCGCCAGCAGCTTAGGAGGGGCTGGACCCCTCCACTTT
>TRBD2|15|TRBV6-5|.|TRBJ2-3
CASSYRSGGTDTQYF
TGTGCCAGCAGTTACAGGAGCGGGGGCACAGATACGCAGTATTTT
>TRBD2|16|TRBV4-1|few|TRBJ2-5
CASSQELAGGQETQYF
TGCGCCAGCAGCCAAGAACTAGCGGGGGGTCAAGAGACCCAGTACTTC
>.|15|TRBV20-1|.|TRBJ1-2
CSAPSRTGTVIGYTF
TGCAGTGCTCCGTCCCGGACCGGGACGGTTATCGGCTACACCTTC
>.|13|TRBV29-1|.|TRBJ2-2
CSVSMGLTGELFF
TGCAGCGTTAGCATGGGGCTCACCGGGGAGCTGTTTTTT
>.|14|TRBV24-1|few|TRBJ2-1
CATSDLFEGNEQFF
TGTGCCACCAGTGATTTGTTCGAGGGGAATGAGCAGTTCTTC
>TRBD1|14|TRBV10-3|many|TRBJ2-1
CAIRTGSSYNEQFF
TGTGCCATCAGGACAGGGAGCTCCTACAATGAGCAGTTCTTC
>TRBD2|13|TRBV20-1|.|TRBJ2-1
CSAEAGGLVEQFF
TGCAGTGCTGAAGCGGGAGGGCTAGTTGAGCAGTTCTTC
>TRBD2|16|TRBV4-1|.|TRBJ2-7
CASSPSRLAGAYEQYF
TGCGCCAGCAGCCCCTCAAGACTAGCGGGGGCCTACGAGCAGTACTTC
>TRBD2|15|TRBV29-1|many|TRBJ2-2
CSVQGLAGAPGELFF
TGCAGCGTTCAAGGACTAGCGGGAGCTCCCGGGGAGCTGTTTTTT
>TRBD2|15|TRBV19|few|TRBJ2-1
CASRAGWDAYNEQFF
TGTGCCAGTAGAGCGGGGTGGGACGCCTACAATGAGCAGTTCTTC
>.|13|TRBV29-1|many|TRBJ1-5
CSVGGLGNQPQHF
TGCAGCGTTGGCGGGCTGGGCAATCAGCCCCAGCATTTT
>TRBD2|16|TRBV5-1|.|TRBJ2-5
CASSGGTSATAETQYF
TGCGCCAGCAGCGGGGGGACTAGCGCCACGGCAGAGACCCAGTACTTC
>TRBD1|14|TRBV5-1|.|TRBJ2-7
CASSLKQGAHEQYF
TGCGCCAGCAGCTTGAAACAGGGGGCACACGAGCAGTACTTC
>.|16|TRBV10-3|.|TRBJ2-3
CAISDPTGPHTDTQYF
TGTGCCATCAGTGACCCTACGGGACCCCACACAGATACGCAGTATTTT